This T cell receptor beta chain was sequenced during a study of read filtering for tumor transcriptome and immune sequencing. Study overall: R-ISS stage counts were eight or nine for I, about 15 for II, six or seven for III.

CDR1 and CDR2 (germline): SEHNR, FQNEAQ (reference sequence). With 6 bases clipped from V and 1 base from J, the junction kept 6 bases outside the gene matches. There are 15 residues in the CDR3. This clonotype was counted only a few times. Molecular barcoded adaptors covering alpha/delta and beta/gamma chains were used on 400 to 450 ng RNA. From the reads, TCRdb called clonotypes with MiXCR, one entry per CDR3 protein. The repertoire consists of roughly 90,000 distinct CDR3 sequences, with under 25% occurring once and the leading ten covering 10% to 12%. This TCR was recovered from a donor over 35 with multiple myeloma. This sequence joins TRBV7-9 and TRBJ2-7, with 10 nucleotides matching TRBD1. Sequencing used a population of CD138-negative cells sorted from bone marrow. Written as DNA, the CDR3 is TGTGCCAGCAGTCGACAGGGGGCGAGGTCCTACGAGCAGTACTTC. It yields the protein CASSRQGARSYEQYF.